The clone carrying this T cell receptor (beta chain) has only one observation. Assay used: immunoSEQ multiplex PCR; TCRdb lists only in-frame clones, some missing. The sample consists of over 250,000 clones, around nine tenths of them appearing once. From germline, CDR1 is KGHSH and CDR2 LQKENI. Trimming pared 3 bases from V and 4 bases from J, leaving 13 bases between. The CDR3 consists of 14 residues. This record comes from a study of blood T cell repertoires in COVID-19. Whole-study context: Donors in the United States, Italy and Spain gave samples during acute or convalescent COVID-19.

The V gene is TRBV18, the J gene TRBJ2-7; D is possibly TRBD1 (6 bases). Sequencing used peripheral blood. The receptor was derived from a man in his fifties with acute or convalescent COVID-19. The CDR3 protein is CASSPPQGYYEQYF. Here the CDR3 DNA reads TGTGCCAGCTCACCTCCCCAGGGGTATTACGAGCAGTACTTC.